The TCR beta chain under discussion was sequenced for a study of blood T cell repertoires in COVID-19 (dated by TCRdb to about 2020). Looking at the study overall: Samples covering the acute and convalescent phases of COVID-19 were provided by collaborators in the United States, Italy and Spain. Where available, HLA class I and class II types were taken from metadata supplied by the sample provider and were not determined by assay-based typing. The prospective study material was composed of cDNA or gDNA derived from T cells, B-cell-depleted T cells, or PBMCs. A freely available public database, intended as a resource for researchers studying the immune response to SARS-CoV-2, is where the repertoires were released. The sample metadata nearly always contained a de-identified subject ID, COVID-19 status, age in years and sex. The dataset comprised deeply sampled blood TCRbeta repertoires from subjects exposed to, actively infected with, or recovered from COVID-19. Samples were obtained from the ongoing ImmuneRACE study (first 160 participants) and from about 1,300 subjects provided by 6 global collaborators.

Of note for this clone: The antigen it binds to is not known. No base qualities exist here, and no much larger clone lies one base off it.

Samples from volunteer blood donors who had recovered from COVID-19 were contributed by a second Seattle source. Each collaborating institution followed its own protocols to collect whole blood in K2EDTA tubes. Collaborator samples were shipped for TCRbeta analysis as frozen whole blood, isolated PBMCs, or DNA extracted from either sample type. Spanning cysteine to phenylalanine, the CDR3 consists of 16 amino acids. The read is trimmed to its CDR3 DNA, 48 bases read in frame from base 1. On the study overall, not on this receptor specifically: How much clinical and demographic metadata was included differed by source and by participant, and the metadata was provided uncurated.

TCRbeta CDR3 regions were amplified from genomic DNA using the immunoSEQ Assay, a bias-controlled multiplex PCR. Under the source paper's analysis protocol: Nucleated cell counts per sample were estimated from amplification of reference gene primers within the assay. Sequence reads were collapsed and filtered to measure the absolute abundance of every unique TCRbeta CDR3 rearrangement. For each sample, productive Simpson clonality was calculated as the square root of Simpson's diversity index across productive rearrangements. TCRdb provides this immuneACCESS table in a form limited to in-frame rearrangements. Some clones are lacking; in checked studies, under half of them reflect an unresolved V gene, and why the rest are absent is not known. Clonal size and the V and J genes are those of that table, whereas D and trimming came from the DNA. The table for this sample lists hundreds of thousands of clones; around nine tenths of them were counted only once. Around 6.5% of the sample is held by the ten biggest clonotypes.

The sequenced sample consisted of peripheral blood. The V and J segments used are TRBV21-1 and TRBJ2-5; the table gives TRBD2 as D, unverified against the DNA. TRBV21-1 is tagged as a pseudogene. This sequence was found in a man aged 60-69 years who had recovered from COVID-19. For the CDR3, the sequence is CASSKERTTEEETQYF. The nucleotide sequence is given as TGTGCCAGCAGCAAAGAAAGAACCACGGAGGAAGAGACCCAGTACTTC.